This TCR beta chain was captured in a study of neurological immune-mediated disorders. The authors produced cDNA by 5'RACE using 10-nucleotide random UMIs. One entry per CDR3 protein results from TCRdb running MiXCR on the 5' RACE reads. The table lists about 80,000 distinct CDR3 sequences, more than 5% of them singletons. Findings of the study overall: Phylogenetic grouping assigned the repertoires of 18 of 34 multiple sclerosis patients to a single cluster of related CDR3 sequences. This cluster may be a repertoire-level signature. Multiple sclerosis was found to have the least TCR clonal expansion, below healthy controls, and HTLV-1-associated myelopathy the most.

This clonotype was seen at least ten times. Antigen unknown. Time point meaning: longitudinal time-point 2. The unsorted libraries were generated from a total of 2 million PBMCs, which had been stored in RNAlater at -80 C. V shed 0 bases, J shed 3 bases, and the junction held 6 bases outside the gene matches. CDR1 and CDR2 from the germline V gene are SGHRS and YFSETQ. There are 16 residues in the CDR3. This receptor was identified in a woman aged 60 to 75 with multiple sclerosis. The sequenced material came from PBMCs. The chain couples TRBV5-1 to TRBJ2-7; 10 bases are shared with TRBD1. Here the CDR3 DNA reads TGCGCCAGCAGCTTGGAACCGGGACAGGGGCTCTACGAGCAGTACTTC. Its protein is CASSLEPGQGLYEQYF.